The rows below give T cell receptor beta chains drawn from one sample of a study of T-cell memory formation after mild COVID-19. TCRdb analysed the 5' RACE reads with MiXCR anew, one entry per CDR3 protein. Of some 330,000 distinct CDR3 sequences in the sample, 20% to 25% were seen once. Sequencing was carried out using PBMCs or a T cell subset sorted from them (not recorded which). The origin of the receptors is an adult woman who had mild COVID-19 (a few samples of this study predate the infection). Cell type and time point are not known. CDR3s include the opening cysteine and the closing phenylalanine or tryptophan. A D gene is named only where the DNA matches it firmly. The size of a clone is reported for some rows only, either as once, few or many, or as a class for expanded clones.

>.|TRBV18|TRBD2|TRBJ2-1
CASSSLGSGRNYNEQFF
TGTGCCAGCTCATCCCTAGGGAGCGGGAGAAACTACAATGAGCAGTTCTTC
>.|TRBV24-1|TRBD2|TRBJ2-7
CATSERLAGAGEQYF
TGTGCCACCAGTGAGCGACTAGCGGGAGCAGGAGAGCAGTACTTC
>once|TRBV9|.|TRBJ2-7
CASSVTAVSSYEQYF
TGTGCCAGCAGCGTGACAGCGGTTAGCTCCTACGAGCAGTACTTC
>.|TRBV5-6|TRBD2|TRBJ2-3
CASSLPGGDPTDTQYF
TGTGCCAGCAGCTTGCCCGGGGGGGACCCGACAGATACGCAGTATTTT
>few|TRBV12-3/TRBV12-4|.|TRBJ2-7
CASPLYEQYF
TGTGCCAGCCCCTTGTACGAGCAGTACTTC
>few|TRBV20-1|.|TRBJ1-3
CSASPGRSGNTIYF
TGCAGTGCTAGCCCGGGGAGATCAGGAAACACCATATATTTT
>.|TRBV5-1|TRBD1|TRBJ2-5
CASSRDSLQETQYF
TGCGCCAGCAGCCGGGACAGCTTACAAGAGACCCAGTACTTC
>.|TRBV10-3|TRBD2|TRBJ2-1
CAISDMTSGRGSSYNEQFF
TGTGCCATCAGTGACATGACTAGCGGGAGGGGGTCCTCCTACAATGAGCAGTTCTTC
>few|TRBV7-9|TRBD1|TRBJ1-1
CASSDRDRGVAEAFF
TGTGCCAGCAGCGACCGGGACAGGGGGGTCGCTGAAGCTTTCTTT
>.|TRBV12-3/TRBV12-4|.|TRBJ2-5
CASSLRLQGRETQYF
TGTGCCAGCAGTTTGCGTTTACAGGGCAGAGAGACCCAGTACTTC
>few|TRBV24-1|.|TRBJ2-4
CATSVGRGSNIQYF
TGTGCCACCAGTGTTGGCAGAGGCTCAAACATTCAGTACTTC
>many|TRBV4-1|TRBD1|TRBJ1-2
CASSQETGNYGYTF
TGCGCCAGCAGCCAGGAGACAGGGAACTATGGCTACACCTTC
>.|TRBV20-1|.|TRBJ1-5
CSARRDSNQPQHF
TGCAGTGCTAGGAGGGATAGCAATCAGCCCCAGCATTTT
>many|TRBV12-3/TRBV12-4|TRBD1|TRBJ1-1
CASSPRQGSTEAFF
TGTGCCAGCAGTCCTCGACAGGGGAGCACTGAAGCTTTCTTT
>.|TRBV7-9|TRBD2|TRBJ2-3
CASSGRESTWGTQYF
TGTGCCAGCAGCGGGCGGGAGAGTACCTGGGGTACGCAGTATTTT
>.|TRBV10-3|TRBD1|TRBJ1-6
CAISVSGQTLHF
TGTGCCATCAGTGTGTCGGGACAGACCCTCCACTTT
>few|TRBV3-1|TRBD2|TRBJ2-2
CASSQASGRVNTGELFF
TGTGCCAGCAGCCAGGCTAGCGGGAGGGTGAACACCGGGGAGCTGTTTTTT
>few|TRBV12-3/TRBV12-4|.|TRBJ2-1
CASSLRVYNEQFF
TGTGCCAGCAGTTTAAGGGTCTACAATGAGCAGTTCTTC
>.|TRBV5-4|.|TRBJ1-1
CASSLGTVTYEAFF
TGTGCCAGCAGCTTGGGGACAGTGACCTATGAAGCTTTCTTT
>.|TRBV29-1|TRBD1|TRBJ2-1
CSVGTGGFYNEQFF
TGCAGCGTTGGGACAGGCGGGTTCTACAATGAGCAGTTCTTC
>medium-sized|TRBV7-3|.|TRBJ2-3
CASSPGPATDTQYF
TGTGCCAGCAGCCCGGGTCCTGCCACAGATACGCAGTATTTT
>.|TRBV5-6|.|TRBJ2-1
CASSSPYEWDEQFF
TGTGCCAGCAGCTCCCCTTACGAGTGGGATGAGCAGTTCTTC
>few|TRBV27|TRBD2|TRBJ2-3
CASSDLGLAGELRYF
TGTGCCAGCAGCGACCTGGGACTAGCGGGAGAATTGAGGTATTTT
>.|TRBV7-2|.|TRBJ2-7
CASSLESGLPWSEQYF
TGTGCCAGCAGCTTAGAATCTGGACTCCCGTGGAGTGAGCAGTACTTC
>.|TRBV24-1|TRBD1|TRBJ2-3
CATGTGPRDTQYF
TGTGCCACCGGGACAGGACCCCGAGATACGCAGTATTTT
>.|TRBV7-2|TRBD1|TRBJ2-3
CASSTRQGSSTDTQYF
TGTGCCAGCAGCACCCGACAGGGGTCGAGCACAGATACGCAGTATTTT
>.|TRBV18|.|TRBJ2-7
CASSPYRVLYEQYF
TGTGCCAGCTCACCATACAGGGTACTCTACGAGCAGTACTTC
>.|TRBV5-1|TRBD1|TRBJ2-7
CASRSLPGTGDYEQYF
TGCGCCAGCAGATCCCTCCCCGGGACAGGGGACTACGAGCAGTACTTC
>.|TRBV9|TRBD1|TRBJ2-1
CASSVASGTVYNEQFF
TGTGCCAGCAGCGTAGCATCCGGGACAGTATACAATGAGCAGTTCTTC
>.|TRBV7-2|.|TRBJ2-3
CASSLEGFGRTDTQYF
TGTGCCAGCAGCTTAGAGGGGTTCGGCCGCACAGATACGCAGTATTTT
>few|TRBV29-1|.|TRBJ2-1
CSVGESSYNEQFF
TGCAGCGTTGGGGAAAGCTCCTACAATGAGCAGTTCTTC
>few|TRBV7-9|.|TRBJ2-7
CASALSLTDYEQYF
TGTGCCAGCGCGCTCAGCCTTACGGACTACGAGCAGTACTTC
>.|TRBV23-1|TRBD1|TRBJ2-7
CASSQPPGQGVGNEQYF
TGCGCCAGCAGTCAACCCCCCGGACAGGGAGTAGGGAACGAGCAGTACTTC
>.|TRBV5-1|TRBD1|TRBJ2-1
CASSLAGDSYYNEQFF
TGCGCCAGCAGCTTGGCTGGGGACAGTTATTACAATGAGCAGTTCTTC
>.|TRBV20-1|.|TRBJ2-5
CSARDPHQETQYF
TGCAGTGCTAGAGATCCTCATCAAGAGACCCAGTACTTC
>.|TRBV10-3|.|TRBJ2-3
CAISLGNTDTQYF
TGTGCCATCAGTTTGGGCAACACAGATACGCAGTATTTT
>.|TRBV30|.|TRBJ2-7
CAWTHGAVPYEQYF
TGTGCCTGGACACACGGAGCGGTTCCCTACGAGCAGTACTTC
>few|TRBV5-6|.|TRBJ2-7
CASSPFNKDEQYF
TGTGCCAGCAGCCCCTTTAACAAAGACGAGCAGTACTTC
>.|TRBV6-5|TRBD2|TRBJ2-7
CASSYSRGGGEQYF
TGTGCCAGCAGTTACTCCCGGGGGGGTGGAGAGCAGTACTTC
>few|TRBV7-9|.|TRBJ2-7
CASSSQGPYEQYF
TGTGCCAGCAGTTCTCAGGGGCCCTACGAGCAGTACTTC
>.|TRBV18|.|TRBJ1-2
CASSPDSRYGYTF
TGTGCCAGCTCACCGGACAGCCGATATGGCTACACCTTC
>.|TRBV29-1|.|TRBJ1-3
CSVERHRPNTIYF
TGCAGCGTTGAACGGCACAGGCCGAACACCATATATTTT
>few|TRBV7-9|TRBD1|TRBJ2-1
CASSLGQVFRDEQFF
TGTGCCAGCAGCCTTGGACAGGTCTTTAGGGATGAGCAGTTCTTC
>many|TRBV24-1|.|TRBJ2-1
CATSDFSGTYNEQFF
TGTGCCACCAGTGACTTTAGCGGTACCTACAATGAGCAGTTCTTC
>.|TRBV7-9|.|TRBJ1-1
CASSLEASPNTEAFF
TGTGCCAGCAGCTTAGAGGCGAGCCCGAACACTGAAGCTTTCTTT
>few|TRBV4-1|TRBD1|TRBJ1-1
CASSHYLGQGESEAFF
TGCGCCAGCAGCCATTATCTAGGACAGGGGGAATCTGAAGCTTTCTTT
>.|TRBV10-3|TRBD2|TRBJ2-3
CAISDRLAGPTDTQYF
TGTGCCATCAGTGATCGTCTAGCGGGACCCACAGATACGCAGTATTTT
>few|TRBV6-1|.|TRBJ1-1
CASSEQAMATEAFF
TGTGCCAGCAGTGAACAAGCCATGGCCACTGAAGCTTTCTTT
>.|TRBV24-1|.|TRBJ2-5
CATSDSGLRETQYF
TGTGCCACCAGTGATTCGGGACTTCGGGAGACCCAGTACTTC
>.|TRBV7-7|.|TRBJ2-2
CASSLMIGGRTGELFF
TGTGCCAGCAGCTTAATGATCGGGGGGCGCACCGGGGAGCTGTTTTTT
>few|TRBV10-3|.|TRBJ2-3
CAISDKFTDTQYF
TGTGCCATCAGTGATAAGTTCACAGATACGCAGTATTTT
>few|TRBV4-2|.|TRBJ1-2
CASSQGGQSTSYTF
TGTGCCAGCAGCCAAGGGGGCCAGTCTACTAGCTACACCTTC